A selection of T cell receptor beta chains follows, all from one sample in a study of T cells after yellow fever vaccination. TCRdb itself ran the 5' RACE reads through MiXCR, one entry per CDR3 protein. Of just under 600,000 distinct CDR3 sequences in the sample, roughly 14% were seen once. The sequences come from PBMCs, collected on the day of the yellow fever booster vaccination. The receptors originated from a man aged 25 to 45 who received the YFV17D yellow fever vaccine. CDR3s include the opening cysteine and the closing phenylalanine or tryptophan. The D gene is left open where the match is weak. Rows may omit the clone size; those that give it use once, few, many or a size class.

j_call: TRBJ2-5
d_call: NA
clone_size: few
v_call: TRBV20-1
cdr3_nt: TGCAGTGCTGAAGAGACCCAGTACTTC
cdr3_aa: CSAEETQYF

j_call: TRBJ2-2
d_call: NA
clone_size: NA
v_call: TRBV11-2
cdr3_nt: TGTGCCAGCAGCCACTCCAACGCGAACACCGGGGAGCTGTTTTTT
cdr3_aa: CASSHSNANTGELFF

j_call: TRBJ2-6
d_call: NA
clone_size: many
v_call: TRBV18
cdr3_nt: TGTGCCAGCTCACCCACAGGTTCCTCTGGGGCCAACGTCCTGACTTTC
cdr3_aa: CASSPTGSSGANVLTF

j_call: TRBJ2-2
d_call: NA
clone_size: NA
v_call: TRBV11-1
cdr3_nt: TGTGCCAGCAGCTTTAGCGGGAACACCGGGGAGCTGTTTTTT
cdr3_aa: CASSFSGNTGELFF

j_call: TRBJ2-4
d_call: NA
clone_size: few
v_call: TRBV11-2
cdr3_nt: TGTGCCAGCAGCTACGGGGGCTATCTAGCCAAAAACATTCAGTACTTC
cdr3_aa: CASSYGGYLAKNIQYF

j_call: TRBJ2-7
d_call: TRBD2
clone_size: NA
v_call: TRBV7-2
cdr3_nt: TGTGCCAGCAGCGAACTAGCGGGTATCGACGAGCAGTACTTC
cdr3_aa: CASSELAGIDEQYF

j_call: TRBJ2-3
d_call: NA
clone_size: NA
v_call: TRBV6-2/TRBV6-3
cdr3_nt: TGTGCCAGCAGACTCCCCGGACGAGATACGCAGTATTTT
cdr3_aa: CASRLPGRDTQYF

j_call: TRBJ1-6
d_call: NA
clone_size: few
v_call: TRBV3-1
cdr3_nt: TGTGCCAGCAGCCAAGATAGGGTCGGGAATTCACCCCTCCACTTT
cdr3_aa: CASSQDRVGNSPLHF

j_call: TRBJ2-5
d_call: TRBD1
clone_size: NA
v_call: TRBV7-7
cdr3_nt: TGTGCTAGCAGCTTAAGTGGACAGGGGGAGACCCAGTACTTC
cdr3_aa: CASSLSGQGETQYF

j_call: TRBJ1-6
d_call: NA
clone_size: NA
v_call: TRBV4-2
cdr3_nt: TGTGCCAGCAGCCAAGGGTATCCCCCCCTCCACTTT
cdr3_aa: CASSQGYPPLHF

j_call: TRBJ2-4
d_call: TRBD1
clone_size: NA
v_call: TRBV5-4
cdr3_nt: TGTGCCAGCAGTTCGAGACTACCGGGACAGCCTCAGTACTTC
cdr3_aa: CASSSRLPGQPQYF

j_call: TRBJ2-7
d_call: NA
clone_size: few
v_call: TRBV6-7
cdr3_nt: TGTGCCAGCCGAACGGTCTCCTACGAGCAGTACTTC
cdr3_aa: CASRTVSYEQYF

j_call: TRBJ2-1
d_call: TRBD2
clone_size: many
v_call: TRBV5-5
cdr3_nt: TGTGCCAGCAGCTTGGACGGGAGGGGCTCCTACAATGAGCAGTTCTTC
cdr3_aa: CASSLDGRGSYNEQFF

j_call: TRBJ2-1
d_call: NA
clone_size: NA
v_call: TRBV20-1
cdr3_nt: TGCAGTGCTCAGGGGGGTCAGCGTGGCAATGAGCAGTTCTTC
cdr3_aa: CSAQGGQRGNEQFF

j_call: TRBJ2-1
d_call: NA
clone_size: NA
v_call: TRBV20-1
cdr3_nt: TGCAGTGCTAAGAGTGGAGGGAGCTCCTACAATGAGCAGTTCTTC
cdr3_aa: CSAKSGGSSYNEQFF

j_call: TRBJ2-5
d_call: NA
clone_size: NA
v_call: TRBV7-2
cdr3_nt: TGTGCCAGCAGCTTAGAGGGGAGGTTCCAAGAGACCCAGTACTTC
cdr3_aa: CASSLEGRFQETQYF

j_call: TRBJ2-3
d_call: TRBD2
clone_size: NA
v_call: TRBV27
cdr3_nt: TGTGCCAGCAGTTTACCGGCGGGAGGTATAGATACGCAGTATTTT
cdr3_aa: CASSLPAGGIDTQYF

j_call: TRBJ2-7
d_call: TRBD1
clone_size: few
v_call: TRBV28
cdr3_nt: TGTGCCAGCAAACCCCCGGGACAGACCTACGAGCAGTACTTC
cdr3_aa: CASKPPGQTYEQYF

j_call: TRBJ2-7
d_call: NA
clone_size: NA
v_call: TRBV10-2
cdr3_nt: TGCGCCAGCACAGGAGCCCGTAACGAGCAGTACTTC
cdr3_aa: CASTGARNEQYF

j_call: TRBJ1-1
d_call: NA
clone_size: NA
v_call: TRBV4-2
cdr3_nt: TGTGCCAGCAGCAGACCCGGGACCCAACTGATGAACACTGAAGCTTTCTTT
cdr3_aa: CASSRPGTQLMNTEAFF

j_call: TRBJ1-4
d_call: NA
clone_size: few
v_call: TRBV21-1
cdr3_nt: TGTGCCAGCAGCAAAGGACAGGGGGCCGCAACTAATGAAAAACTGTTTTTT
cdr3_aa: CASSKGQGAATNEKLFF

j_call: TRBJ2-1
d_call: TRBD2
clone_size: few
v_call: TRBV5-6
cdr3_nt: TGTGCCAGCAGCATTAGCGGGGATCCCGCCAATGAGCAGTTCTTC
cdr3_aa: CASSISGDPANEQFF

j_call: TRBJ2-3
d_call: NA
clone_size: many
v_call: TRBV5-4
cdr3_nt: TGTGCCAGCAGCTTGGGGGCTTCGGATACGCAGTATTTT
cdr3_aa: CASSLGASDTQYF

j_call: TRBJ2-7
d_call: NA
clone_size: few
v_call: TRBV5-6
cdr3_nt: TGTGCCAGCAGCAGCTCGCGGAGCTCCTACGAGCAGTACTTC
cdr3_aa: CASSSSRSSYEQYF

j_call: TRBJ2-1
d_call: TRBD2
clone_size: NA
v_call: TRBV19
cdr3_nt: TGTGCCACGACTAGCCTGGGGGATGAGCAGTTCTTC
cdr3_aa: CATTSLGDEQFF

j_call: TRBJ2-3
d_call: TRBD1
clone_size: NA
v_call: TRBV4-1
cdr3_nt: TGCGCCAGCAGCCAAGCCGGGACAGGGTTGACAGATACGCAGTATTTT
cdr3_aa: CASSQAGTGLTDTQYF

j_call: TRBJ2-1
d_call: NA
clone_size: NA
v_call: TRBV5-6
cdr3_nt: TGTGCCAGCAGCTTGAGATTAGGACTCCGGTACAATGAGCAGTTCTTC
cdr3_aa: CASSLRLGLRYNEQFF

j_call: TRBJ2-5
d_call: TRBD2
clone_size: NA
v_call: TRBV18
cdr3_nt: TGTGCCAGCTCACCACTGCCAACCTCGGCGGGAGACCAAGAGACCCAGTACTTC
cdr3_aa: CASSPLPTSAGDQETQYF

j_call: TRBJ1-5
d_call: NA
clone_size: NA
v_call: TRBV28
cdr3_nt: TGTGCCAGCAGTTTATTAACACAGTCCGATCAGCCCCAGCATTTT
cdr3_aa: CASSLLTQSDQPQHF

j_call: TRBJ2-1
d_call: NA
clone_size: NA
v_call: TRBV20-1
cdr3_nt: TGCAGTGCTAGAGATGGGGTTCGCGGGGCTTCCTACAATGAGCAGTTCTTC
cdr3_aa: CSARDGVRGASYNEQFF

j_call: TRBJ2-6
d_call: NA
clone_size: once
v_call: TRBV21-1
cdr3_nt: TGTGCCAGCGCTAAGACGGTCTCTGGGGCCAACGTCCTGACTTTC
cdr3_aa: CASAKTVSGANVLTF

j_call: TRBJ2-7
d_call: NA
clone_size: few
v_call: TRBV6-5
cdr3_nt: TGTGCCAGCAGTTACGACAGCCGGGAGTACTTC
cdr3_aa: CASSYDSREYF

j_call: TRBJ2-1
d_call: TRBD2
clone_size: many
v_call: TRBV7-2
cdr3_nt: TGTGCCAGCAGCTTACCGGATACTAGCGGGCAATACAATGAGCAGTTCTTC
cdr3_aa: CASSLPDTSGQYNEQFF

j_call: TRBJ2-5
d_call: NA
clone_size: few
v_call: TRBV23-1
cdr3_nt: TGCGCCAGCAGTCCTGAGGGGTTGGAGACCCAGTACTTC
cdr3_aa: CASSPEGLETQYF

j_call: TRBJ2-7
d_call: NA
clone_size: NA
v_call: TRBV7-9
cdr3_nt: TGTGCCAGCAGCCGCGGTAACAACGAGCAGTACTTC
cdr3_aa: CASSRGNNEQYF